This is a list of T cell receptor beta chains from one sample in a study of shared clonotypes between healthy human individuals. The repertoire was sequenced with immunoSEQ multiplex PCR; TCRdb's copy has only in-frame clones and lacks some. The sample carries fewer than 2.5 million clones, roughly 93% recorded once. The specimen sequenced was naive CD4+ T cells from PBMCs. These receptor sequences come from a man between 18 and 35 years old in good health. Some clones in this sample may be carry-over from other donors' samples. Each CDR3 is given with its conserved first and last residue. Each record gives: V gene, J gene, CDR3 protein.

V gene: TRBV27; J gene: TRBJ2-1; CDR3 protein: CASSLVASSYNEQFF
V gene: TRBV18; J gene: TRBJ1-2; CDR3 protein: CASSVFSRDSTYGYTF
V gene: TRBV19; J gene: TRBJ2-3; CDR3 protein: CASRLWREGRLDTQYF
V gene: TRBV5-4; J gene: TRBJ2-5; CDR3 protein: CASSVGQGRETQYF
V gene: TRBV27; J gene: TRBJ1-2; CDR3 protein: CASSSGTFHGYTF
V gene: TRBV30; J gene: TRBJ2-3; CDR3 protein: CAWTQGTDTQYF
V gene: TRBV5-1; J gene: TRBJ1-3; CDR3 protein: CASSPDPGFGTIYF
V gene: TRBV30; J gene: TRBJ1-2; CDR3 protein: CAWNRESSGGYTF
V gene: TRBV5-1; J gene: TRBJ2-7; CDR3 protein: CASSRDSPPLEQYF
V gene: TRBV5-4; J gene: TRBJ2-1; CDR3 protein: CASSSRQGYNEQFF
V gene: TRBV19; J gene: TRBJ2-7; CDR3 protein: CASSTPFGGAEEQYF
V gene: TRBV6-6; J gene: TRBJ1-2; CDR3 protein: CASSYSRDRADYTF
V gene: TRBV28; J gene: TRBJ2-5; CDR3 protein: CASSLGNRETQYF
V gene: TRBV10-1; J gene: TRBJ2-3; CDR3 protein: CASSPSGASTDTQYF
V gene: TRBV7-9; J gene: TRBJ2-2; CDR3 protein: CASSSRTSGSPGELFF
V gene: TRBV6-1; J gene: TRBJ2-1; CDR3 protein: CASSERVGALSFEQFF
V gene: TRBV9; J gene: TRBJ2-2; CDR3 protein: CASSAGTSGRALAGELFF
V gene: TRBV29-1; J gene: TRBJ1-1; CDR3 protein: CSVVLPGRDTEAFF
V gene: TRBV29-1; J gene: TRBJ1-2; CDR3 protein: CSVTRGNYGYTF
V gene: TRBV19; J gene: TRBJ2-2; CDR3 protein: CASSIPSGPGVGELFF
V gene: TRBV10-3; J gene: TRBJ2-1; CDR3 protein: CAISHPGGPNSYNEQFF
V gene: TRBV27; J gene: TRBJ2-3; CDR3 protein: CASSPYTDTQYF
V gene: TRBV5-1; J gene: TRBJ1-4; CDR3 protein: CASSFTGSRNEKLFF
V gene: TRBV6-1; J gene: TRBJ2-5; CDR3 protein: CASSEHPGETQYF